Shown below are 21 T cell receptor beta chains from a single sample sequenced in a study of metastatic and nonmetastatic thyroid tumors. Each patient came to thyroid surgery without any prior treatment (of any kind). MiXCR reprocessed the PCR reads for TCRdb. The data hold about 40,000 clones, with roughly a sixth observed a single time. The specimen sequenced was blood. The receptor set was obtained from a female donor with papillary thyroid cancer or a benign thyroid nodule (not recorded which). Some clones in this sample may be carry-over from other donors' samples.

The table lists this clone with many counts. This rearrangement joins TRBV27 to TRBJ1-4; D might be TRBD1 (5 bases). The CDR3 loop spans 15 amino acids. Looked up from germline, CDR1 is MNHEY and CDR2 is SMNVEV (reference sequence). Trimming shortened V by 2 bases and J by 7 bases, and 14 bases separated the two germline ends. The CDR3 loop reads CASSLGGAGGEKLFF. CDR3 DNA: TGTGCCAGCAGTTTAGGAGGGGCGGGTGGTGAAAAACTGTTTTTT.

This clone has ten or more counts. The rearrangement uses TRBV7-3 and TRBJ1-1; no reliable D call. CDR1 is SGHTA, CDR2 FQGTGA, per germline. V lost 7 bases and J 0 bases, leaving 9 bases between the germline ends. This CDR3 comprises 13 residues. As DNA, the CDR3 is TGTGCCAGCACCAGAGGGCTGAACACTGAAGCTTTCTTT. Translation: CASTRGLNTEAFF.

Concerning this clone: At one end, the junction sequence differs from germline, possibly due to a read error. V gene TRBV11-2 combines with J gene TRBJ2-6; no reliable D call. The CDR3 sequence is 8 residues long. From germline, CDR1 is SGHAT and CDR2 FQNNGV. Here the CDR3 DNA reads TGTGCCAGCAGCTTAGATGCTTTC. This translates into CASSLDAF.

This clone was found many times. V and J are TRBV5-4 and TRBJ2-1; 7 bases align to TRBD1. Per the germline V gene, CDR1 is SGHNT and CDR2 is YYREEE (reference sequence). V gave up 5 bases and J gave up 2 bases; unmatched junction bases: 7. The CDR3 covers 15 residues. Here the CDR3 reads CASSQQGTPYNEQFF. The DNA of the CDR3 is TGTGCCAGCAGTCAACAGGGGACCCCCTACAATGAGCAGTTCTTC.

This clone was counted at least ten times. This chain connects TRBV3-1 to TRBJ1-5; D unclear. Per the germline V gene, CDR1 is LGHDT and CDR2 is YNNKEL (reference sequence). This CDR3 region has 14 residues. V was clipped by 3 bases and J by 0 bases, with 6 bases between them. The chain's CDR3 is CASSHDTSNQPQHF. The CDR3 DNA sequence: TGTGCCAGCAGCCACGACACTAGCAATCAGCCCCAGCATTTT.

The chain carries TRBV5-1 and TRBJ2-1; D remains ambiguous. Germline V CDR1 and CDR2: SGHRS, YFSETQ. CDR3 length: 14 residues. V was clipped by 3 bases and J by 1 base, with 8 bases between them. The CDR3 region is CASSSHGSYNEQFF. CDR3 nucleotide sequence: TGCGCCAGCAGCTCACATGGATCCTACAATGAGCAGTTCTTC. Based on the CDR3 plus reference TRBV5-1 and TRBJ2-1, the full variable domain is KAGVTQTPRYLIKTRGQQVTLSCSPISGHRSVSWYQQTPGQGLQFLFEYFSETQRNKGNFPGRFSGRQFSNSRSEMNVSTLELGDSALYLCASSSHGSYNEQFFGPGTRLTVL.

This clone was detected ten times or more. The V and J genes are TRBV30 and TRBJ2-1; D unresolved. The V gene's germline CDR1 is GTSNPN and CDR2 SVGIG (reference sequence). V lost 4 bases and J 8 bases, leaving 15 bases between the germline ends. This CDR3 has 13 amino acids. The DNA for the CDR3 is TGTGCCTGGAATAAGGAACTACCCTATGAGCAGTTCTTC. As protein: CAWNKELPYEQFF. Full variable domain (outside the CDR3, taken from reference TRBV30 and TRBJ2-1): SQTIHQWPATLVQPVGSPLSLECTVEGTSNPNLYWYRQAAGRGLQLLFYSVGIGQISSEVPQNLSASRPQDRQFILSSKKLLLSDSGFYLCAWNKELPYEQFFGPGTRLTVL.

This clone was detected a few times. The V call is TRBV28, the J call TRBJ2-1; D is undetermined. Between the trimmed V and J ends, which lost 5 bases and 8 bases, there was a span of 19 bases. CDR1 is MDHEN and CDR2 is SYDVKM in the germline V gene. There are 15 residues in the CDR3. CDR3 nucleotide sequence: TGTGCCAGCAGTCAGCCCAGCGCCTCCGCTGATGAGCAGTTCTTC. Translating gives CASSQPSASADEQFF.

This clone was seen ten or more times. This same CDR3 is encoded by further DNA sequences in the sample. V and J are TRBV6-1 and TRBJ1-2, with TRBD1 as a possible D gene (6 bases). The CDR3 consists of 13 residues. Germline V lookup: CDR1 MNHNS, CDR2 SASEGT. With 5 bases removed from V and 4 bases from J, the gap between germline ends came to 11 bases. The CDR3 nucleotides are TGTGCCAGCAGTCGAGGGGGAGGCTATGGCTACACCTTC. Translating it yields CASSRGGGYGYTF.

This clone has a count of ten or more. This chain uses TRBV24-1 with TRBJ1-2; a possible D gene is TRBD1 (5 bases). The V and J ends lost 7 bases and 7 bases respectively, with 18 bases between them. This CDR3 is 14 amino acids long. Germline CDR1 and CDR2: KGHDR and SFDVKD. DNA for the CDR3: TGTGCCACCAGCGGGGGAGGGGAAGTAGGTGGCTACACCTTC. Encoded protein: CATSGGGEVGGYTF.

In this sample, this clone turned up many times. The V and J genes are TRBV7-8 and TRBJ1-5; D possibly corresponds to TRBD1 (5 bases). Trimming removed 1 base from V and 11 bases from J, with 18 bases in between. Looked up from germline, CDR1 is SGHVS and CDR2 is FQNEAQ. The CDR3 is made up of 15 amino acids. The CDR3 region has the DNA TGTGCCAGCAGCTTAGGGGACGGCGGCGGATCGGCCCAGCATTTT. Translation gives CASSLGDGGGSAQHF. Looking up the rest from reference TRBV7-8 and TRBJ1-5 gives the full variable domain: GAGVSQSPRYKVAKRGQDVALRCDPISGHVSLFWYQQALGQGPEFLTYFQNEAQLDKSGLPSDRFFAERPEGSVSTLKIQRTQQEDSAVYLCASSLGDGGGSAQHFGDGTRLSIL.

For this clone: This sample also contains other DNA sequences that code for the same CDR3. V gene TRBV20-1 combines with J gene TRBJ1-2, with 8 bases aligning to TRBD1. The CDR3 runs to 15 residues. V shed 2 bases, J shed 5 bases, and the junction held 10 bases outside the gene matches. Germline V gene data show CDR1 as DFQATT and CDR2 as SNEGSKA (reference sequence). CDR3 sequence: CSARTWTGHYYGYTF. CDR3 coding DNA: TGCAGTGCTAGAACTTGGACAGGGCATTATTATGGCTACACCTTC.

This clone was observed at least ten times. CDR3 sequence: CASSLQSGSTEAFF. The CDR3 coding sequence is TGTGCCAGCAGTTTACAATCAGGGTCCACTGAAGCTTTCTTT. The rearrangement links TRBV27 to TRBJ1-1, with TRBD1 as a possible D gene (5 bases). Germline CDR1 and CDR2: MNHEY and SMNVEV (reference sequence). The ends were cut back, 2 bases at V and 4 bases at J, with 11 bases in the middle. The length of the CDR3 is 14 residues.

This clone was found many times. This chain joins TRBV5-1 and TRBJ1-1; D is uncertain. Per the germline V gene, CDR1 is SGHRS and CDR2 is YFSETQ. The V end lost 0 bases, the J end lost 1 base, and 7 bases lay between the germline ends. The CDR3 sequence is 14 residues long. The DNA of the CDR3 is TGCGCCAGCAGCTTGGCCCACACGAACACTGAAGCTTTCTTT. Its protein product is CASSLAHTNTEAFF.

This clone was detected many times. The gene calls are TRBV6-4 and TRBJ2-3; 10 bases fit TRBD1. The length of the CDR3 is 14 residues. V shed 4 bases, J shed 4 bases, and the junction held 2 bases outside the gene matches. From germline, CDR1 is MRHNA and CDR2 SNTAGT. The CDR3 nucleotides are TGTGCCAGCAGTGCCGGACAGGGGGCAGATACGCAGTATTTT. Protein product: CASSAGQGADTQYF.

This clone has ten or more counts. The rearrangement uses TRBV9 and TRBJ2-1; TRBD2 matches 7 bases. The CDR3 is made up of 15 amino acids. Germline V gene data show CDR1 as SGDLS and CDR2 as YYNGEE. J was trimmed by 8 bases and V by 4 bases; bases with no gene match: 12. The CDR3 protein is CASSWAGVIRDEQFF. CDR3 in DNA: TGTGCCAGCAGCTGGGCGGGAGTGATCAGGGATGAGCAGTTCTTC.

This clone showed up many times. This sequence joins TRBV28 and TRBJ2-3; D is possibly TRBD1 (5 bases). The germline V and J ends were trimmed by 7 bases and 1 base, with 9 bases remaining between them. The CDR3 runs 13 residues. The germline V gene has CDR1 MDHEN and CDR2 SYDVKM. The CDR3 DNA follows: TGTGCCAGCATATTAGGGGGCACAGATACGCAGTATTTT. This codes for CASILGGTDTQYF.

This clone was found many times. V and J are TRBV19 and TRBJ1-1, with unresolved D. CDR3 length equals 12 residues. Germline V gives CDR1 LNHDA, CDR2 SQIVND (reference sequence). The V end lost 7 bases, the J end lost 0 bases, and 6 bases lay between the germline ends. DNA for the CDR3: TGTGCCAGTAAGGTTATGAACACTGAAGCTTTCTTT. Protein sequence: CASKVMNTEAFF. Complete variable domain (other parts from reference TRBV19 and TRBJ1-1): DGGITQSPKYLFRKEGQNVTLSCEQNLNHDAMYWYRQDPGQGLRLIYYSQIVNDFQKGDIAEGYSVSREKKESFPLTVTSAQKNPTAFYLCASKVMNTEAFFGQGTRLTVV.

The sample holds many counts of this clone. This rearrangement joins TRBV11-1 to TRBJ1-2, with TRBD1 identical over 8 bases. Germline V gene sequence: CDR1 SGHAT, CDR2 FQDESV (reference sequence). This CDR3 contains 16 residues. J was trimmed by 7 bases and V by 3 bases; bases with no gene match: 13. The CDR3 sequence is CASSFGQGGSSGGYTF. CDR3 coding DNA: TGTGCCAGCAGCTTTGGACAGGGTGGTAGTTCGGGTGGCTACACCTTC.

This chain joins TRBV20-1 and TRBJ2-7, with no clear D. The CDR3 totals 11 residues. Between the trimmed V and J ends, which lost 6 bases and 10 bases, there was a span of 16 bases. Germline loops: CDR1 DFQATT, CDR2 SNEGSKA (reference sequence). Here the CDR3 DNA reads TGCAGTGCGACATTCGTGCTCGATCAGTACTTC. Amino acid sequence: CSATFVLDQYF.

The V and J genes are TRBV11-2 and TRBJ2-1; D gene uncertain. The CDR3 totals 15 residues. Trimming pared 7 bases from V and 6 bases from J, leaving 19 bases between. Germline CDR1 reads SGHAT; CDR2 reads FQNNGV. Here the CDR3 reads CASIPHSGPSNEQFF. In DNA form, the CDR3 reads TGTGCCAGCATCCCACACAGTGGCCCGTCCAATGAGCAGTTCTTC. The variable domain in full, with the rest retrieved from reference TRBV11-2 and TRBJ2-1, is EAGVAQSPRYKIIEKRQSVAFWCNPISGHATLYWYQQILGQGPKLLIQFQNNGVVDDSQLPKDRFSAERLKGVDSTLKIQPAKLEDSAVYLCASIPHSGPSNEQFFGPGTRLTVL.